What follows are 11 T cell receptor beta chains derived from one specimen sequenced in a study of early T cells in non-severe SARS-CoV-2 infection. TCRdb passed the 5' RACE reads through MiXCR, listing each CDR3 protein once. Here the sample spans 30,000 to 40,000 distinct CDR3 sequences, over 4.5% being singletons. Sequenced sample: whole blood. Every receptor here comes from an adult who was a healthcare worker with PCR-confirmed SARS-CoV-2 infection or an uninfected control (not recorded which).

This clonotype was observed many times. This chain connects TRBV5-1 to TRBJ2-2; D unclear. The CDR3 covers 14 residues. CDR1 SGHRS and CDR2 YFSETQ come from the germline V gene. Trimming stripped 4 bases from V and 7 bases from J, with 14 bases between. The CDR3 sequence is CASSMTVTSGELFF. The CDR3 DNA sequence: TGCGCCAGCAGCATGACGGTGACCAGCGGGGAGCTGTTTTTT.

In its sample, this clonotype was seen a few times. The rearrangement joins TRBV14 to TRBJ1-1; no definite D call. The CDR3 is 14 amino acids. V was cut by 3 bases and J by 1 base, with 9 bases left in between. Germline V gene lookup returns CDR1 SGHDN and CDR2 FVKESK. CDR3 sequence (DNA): TGTGCCAGCAGCCAGACTGTCGGGAACACTGAAGCTTTCTTT. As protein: CASSQTVGNTEAFF.

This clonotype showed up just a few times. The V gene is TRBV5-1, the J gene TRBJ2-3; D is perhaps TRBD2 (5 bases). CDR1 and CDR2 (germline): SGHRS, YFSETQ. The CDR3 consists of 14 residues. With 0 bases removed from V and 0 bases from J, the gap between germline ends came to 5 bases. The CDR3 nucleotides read TGCGCCAGCAGCTTGGGGACTAGCACAGATACGCAGTATTTT. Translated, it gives CASSLGTSTDTQYF.

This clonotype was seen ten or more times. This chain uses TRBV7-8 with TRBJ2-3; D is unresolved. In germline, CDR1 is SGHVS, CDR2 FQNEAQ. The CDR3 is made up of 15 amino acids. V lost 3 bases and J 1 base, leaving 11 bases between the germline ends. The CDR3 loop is CASSFPFTGTDTQYF. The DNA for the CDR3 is TGTGCCAGCAGCTTTCCCTTTACGGGCACAGATACGCAGTATTTT.

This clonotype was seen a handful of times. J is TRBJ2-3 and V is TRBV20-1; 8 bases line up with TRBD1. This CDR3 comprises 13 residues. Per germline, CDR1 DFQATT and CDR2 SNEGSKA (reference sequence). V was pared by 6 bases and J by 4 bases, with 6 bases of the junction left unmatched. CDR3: CSARQGFADTQYF. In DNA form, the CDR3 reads TGCAGTGCCAGACAGGGGTTCGCAGATACGCAGTATTTT.

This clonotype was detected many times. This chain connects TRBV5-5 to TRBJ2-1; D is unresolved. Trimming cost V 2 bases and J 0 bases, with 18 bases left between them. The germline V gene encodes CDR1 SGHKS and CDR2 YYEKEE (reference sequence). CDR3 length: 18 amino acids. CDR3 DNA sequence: TGTGCCAGCAGCTTATTTCTCGGGCAAACTCGCTCCTACAATGAGCAGTTCTTC. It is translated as CASSLFLGQTRSYNEQFF.

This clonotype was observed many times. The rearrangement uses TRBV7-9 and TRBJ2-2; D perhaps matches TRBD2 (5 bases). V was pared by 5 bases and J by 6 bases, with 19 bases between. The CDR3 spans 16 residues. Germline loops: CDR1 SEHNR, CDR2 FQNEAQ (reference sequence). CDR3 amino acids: CASSEDGVWVAGELFF. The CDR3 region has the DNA TGTGCCAGCAGCGAAGACGGGGTTTGGGTCGCCGGGGAGCTGTTTTTT.

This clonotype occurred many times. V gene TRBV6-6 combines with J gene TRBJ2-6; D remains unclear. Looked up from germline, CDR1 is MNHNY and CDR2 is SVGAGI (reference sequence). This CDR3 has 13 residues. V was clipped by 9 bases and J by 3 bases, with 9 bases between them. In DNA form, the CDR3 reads TGTGCCAGTAAGGGTCATGGGGCCAACGTCCTGACTTTC. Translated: CASKGHGANVLTF.

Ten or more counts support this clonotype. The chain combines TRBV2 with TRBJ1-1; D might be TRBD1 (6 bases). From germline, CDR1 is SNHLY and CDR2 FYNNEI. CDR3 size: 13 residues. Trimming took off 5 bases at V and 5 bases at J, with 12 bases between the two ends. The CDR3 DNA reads TGTGCCAGCAGTACCACAGGGAGGACTGAAGCTTTCTTT. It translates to CASSTTGRTEAFF.

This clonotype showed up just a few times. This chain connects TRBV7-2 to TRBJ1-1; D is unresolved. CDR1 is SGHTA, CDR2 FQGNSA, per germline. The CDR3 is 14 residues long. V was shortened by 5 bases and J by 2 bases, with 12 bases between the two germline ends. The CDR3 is CASSPYAPNTEAFF. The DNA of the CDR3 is TGTGCCAGCAGCCCGTACGCACCCAACACTGAAGCTTTCTTT. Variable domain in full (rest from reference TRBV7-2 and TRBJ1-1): GAGVSQSPSNKVTEKGKDVELRCDPISGHTALYWYRQSLGQGLEFLIYFQGNSAPDKSGLPSDRFSAERTGGSVSTLTIQRTQQEDSAVYLCASSPYAPNTEAFFGQGTRLTVV.

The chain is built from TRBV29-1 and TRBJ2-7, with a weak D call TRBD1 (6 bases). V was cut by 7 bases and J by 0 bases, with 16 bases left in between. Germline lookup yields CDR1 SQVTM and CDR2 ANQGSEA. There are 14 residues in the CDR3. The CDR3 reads CSARKTGSSYEQYF. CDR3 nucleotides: TGCAGCGCCCGGAAAACAGGGAGCTCCTACGAGCAGTACTTC.